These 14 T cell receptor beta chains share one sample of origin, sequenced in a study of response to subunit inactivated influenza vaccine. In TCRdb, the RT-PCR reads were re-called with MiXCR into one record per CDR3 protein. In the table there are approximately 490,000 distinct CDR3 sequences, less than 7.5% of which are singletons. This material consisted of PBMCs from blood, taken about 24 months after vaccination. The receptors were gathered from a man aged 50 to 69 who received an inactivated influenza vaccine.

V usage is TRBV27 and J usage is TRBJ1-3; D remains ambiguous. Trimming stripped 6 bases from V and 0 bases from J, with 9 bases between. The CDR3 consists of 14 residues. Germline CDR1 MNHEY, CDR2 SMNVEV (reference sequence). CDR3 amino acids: CASRALSSGNTIYF. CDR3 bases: TGTGCCAGCAGGGCGTTGAGCTCTGGAAACACCATATATTTT.

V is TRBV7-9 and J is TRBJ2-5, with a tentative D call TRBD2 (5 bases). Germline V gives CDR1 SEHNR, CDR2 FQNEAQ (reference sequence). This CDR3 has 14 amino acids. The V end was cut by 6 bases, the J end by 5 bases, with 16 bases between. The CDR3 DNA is TGTGCCAGCAGTCCGGGGAGAGGCGGCGAGACCCAGTACTTC. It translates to CASSPGRGGETQYF. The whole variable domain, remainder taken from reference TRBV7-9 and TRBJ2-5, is DTGVSQNPRHKITKRGQNVTFRCDPISEHNRLYWYRQTLGQGPEFLTYFQNEAQLEKSRLLSDRFSAERPKGSFSTLEIQRTEQGDSAMYLCASSPGRGGETQYFGPGTRLLVL.

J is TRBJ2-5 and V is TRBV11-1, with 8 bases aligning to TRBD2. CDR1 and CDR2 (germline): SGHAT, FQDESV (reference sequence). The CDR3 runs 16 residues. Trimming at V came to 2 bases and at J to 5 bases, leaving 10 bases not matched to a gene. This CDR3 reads CASSLYEGLAEETQYF. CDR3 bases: TGTGCCAGCAGCTTATACGAAGGACTAGCAGAGGAGACCCAGTACTTC.

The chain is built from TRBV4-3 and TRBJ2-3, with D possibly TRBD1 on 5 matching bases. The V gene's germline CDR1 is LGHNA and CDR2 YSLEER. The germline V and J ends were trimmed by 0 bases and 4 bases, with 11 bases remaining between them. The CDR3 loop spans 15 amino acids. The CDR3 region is CASSQDPTDADTQYF. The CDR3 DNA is TGCGCCAGCAGCCAAGACCCGACAGACGCAGATACGCAGTATTTT.

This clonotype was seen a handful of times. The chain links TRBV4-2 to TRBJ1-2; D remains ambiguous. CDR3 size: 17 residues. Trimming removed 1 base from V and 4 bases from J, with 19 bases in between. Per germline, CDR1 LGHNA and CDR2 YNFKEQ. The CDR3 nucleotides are TGTGCCAGCAGCCAAGGTTGGCAGCTGTCAGACTCCTATGGCTACACCTTC. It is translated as CASSQGWQLSDSYGYTF.

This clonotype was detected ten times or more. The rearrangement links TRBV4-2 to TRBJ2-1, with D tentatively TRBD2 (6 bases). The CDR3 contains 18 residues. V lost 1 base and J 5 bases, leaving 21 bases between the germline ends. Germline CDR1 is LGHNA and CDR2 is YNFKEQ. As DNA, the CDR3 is TGTGCCAGCAGCCAAGGAATTTGGTCGACTAGGACAAACAATGAGCAGTTCTTC. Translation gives CASSQGIWSTRTNNEQFF.

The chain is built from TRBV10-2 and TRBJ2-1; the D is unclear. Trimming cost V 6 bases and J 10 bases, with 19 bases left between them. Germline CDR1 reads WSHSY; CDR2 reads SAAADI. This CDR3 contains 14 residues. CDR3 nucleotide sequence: TGCGCCAGCAGATTAATGGACGAGGTAGGGGAGCAGTTCTTC. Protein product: CASRLMDEVGEQFF.

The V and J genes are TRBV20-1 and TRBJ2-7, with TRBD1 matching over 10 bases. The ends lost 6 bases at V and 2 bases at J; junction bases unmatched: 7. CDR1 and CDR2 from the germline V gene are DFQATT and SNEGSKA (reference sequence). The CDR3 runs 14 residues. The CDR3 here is CSARPGQGTYEQYF. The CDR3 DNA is TGCAGTGCGCGGCCGGGACAGGGGACCTACGAGCAGTACTTC.

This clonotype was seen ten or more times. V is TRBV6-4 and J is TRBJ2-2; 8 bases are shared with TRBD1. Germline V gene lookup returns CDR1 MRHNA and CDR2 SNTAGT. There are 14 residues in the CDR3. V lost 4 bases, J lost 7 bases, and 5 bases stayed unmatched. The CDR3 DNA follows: TGTGCCAGCAGTGCGACAGGGGAAGGCGGGGAGCTGTTTTTT. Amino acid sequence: CASSATGEGGELFF.

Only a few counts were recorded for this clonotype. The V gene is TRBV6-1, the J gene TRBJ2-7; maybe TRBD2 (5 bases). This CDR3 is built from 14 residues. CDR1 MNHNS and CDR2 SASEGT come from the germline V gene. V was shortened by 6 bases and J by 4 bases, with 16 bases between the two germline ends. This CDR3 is CASREDGVGYEQYF. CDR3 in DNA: TGTGCCAGCAGAGAGGACGGGGTTGGGTACGAGCAGTACTTC.

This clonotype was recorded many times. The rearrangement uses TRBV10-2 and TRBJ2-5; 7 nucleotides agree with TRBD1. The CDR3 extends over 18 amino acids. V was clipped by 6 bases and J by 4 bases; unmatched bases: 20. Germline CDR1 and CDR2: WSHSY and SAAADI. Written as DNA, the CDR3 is TGCGCCAGCAGAAATCCGGGCAGGGGGTTATCCCTTTCAGAGACCCAGTACTTC. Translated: CASRNPGRGLSLSETQYF.

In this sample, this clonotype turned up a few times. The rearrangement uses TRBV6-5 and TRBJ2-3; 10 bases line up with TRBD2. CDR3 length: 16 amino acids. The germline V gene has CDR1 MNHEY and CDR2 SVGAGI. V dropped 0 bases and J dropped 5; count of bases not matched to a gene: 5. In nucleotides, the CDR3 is TGTGCCAGCAGTTACTCCGCCAGCGGGGGGGAAGATACGCAGTATTTT. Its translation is CASSYSASGGEDTQYF.

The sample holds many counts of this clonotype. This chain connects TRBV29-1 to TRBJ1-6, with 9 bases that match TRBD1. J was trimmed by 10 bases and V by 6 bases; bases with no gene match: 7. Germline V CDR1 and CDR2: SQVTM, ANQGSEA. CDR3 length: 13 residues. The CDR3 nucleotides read TGCAGCGTACAGGGGGCTACAGGGTCACCCCTCCACTTT. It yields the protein CSVQGATGSPLHF.

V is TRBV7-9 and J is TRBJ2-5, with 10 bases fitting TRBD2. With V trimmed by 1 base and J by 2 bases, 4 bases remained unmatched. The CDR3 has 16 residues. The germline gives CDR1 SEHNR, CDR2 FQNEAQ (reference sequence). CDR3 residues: CASSLEPSGRQETQYF. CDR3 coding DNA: TGTGCCAGCAGCTTAGAGCCTAGCGGGAGACAAGAGACCCAGTACTTC.